This TCR beta chain was captured in a study of CD8+CD57+ T cells in acquired aplastic anemia. Researchers used genomic DNA as the template to profile TCR beta VDJ and CDR3. TCRdb reanalysed the reads using MiXCR and keeps one entry per CDR3 protein. This table holds roughly 200,000 distinct CDR3 sequences, roughly 57% found once. This clonotype has a single count. The sequence was collected from a human donor in good health. The sample comprised sorted CD4+, CD8+, or CD8+CD57+ T cells (not recorded which) from PBMCs.

The CDR3: CASSFGQGNSPLHF. As DNA, the CDR3 is TGTGCCAGCAGCTTCGGGCAGGGAAATTCACCCCTCCACTTT. The V and J genes are TRBV7-9 and TRBJ1-6; D is possibly TRBD1 (5 bases). Germline-derived CDR1 and CDR2 are SEHNR and FQNEAQ (reference sequence). V gave up 3 bases and J gave up 7 bases, with 10 bases separating them. There are 14 residues in the CDR3.